Listed here are 25 T cell receptor beta chains from one sample, sequenced in a study of human versus mouse CDR3 diversity and MHC coevolution. Profiled with immunoSEQ multiplex PCR; TCRdb holds only in-frame clones, not every one. There are more than 60,000 clones in the sample; roughly 90% occur only once, and over 0.12% lies in the top ten. The source material was naive CD4+ T cells from blood. As for subset: CD45RO-negative CD62L-positive naive CD4 T cells. The origin of the receptors is a person between 25 and 70 years old in good health.

This rearrangement joins TRBV7-9 to TRBJ1-6, with 10 bases aligning to TRBD1. V was clipped by 5 bases and J by 7 bases; unmatched bases: 8. CDR3 size: 16 residues. The germline V gene has CDR1 SEHNR and CDR2 FQNEAQ (reference sequence). This chain's CDR3 is CASSGTPGQGNSPLHF. As DNA, the CDR3 is TGTGCCAGCAGCGGTACACCGGGACAGGGGAATTCACCCCTCCACTTT.

CDR3 bases: TGTGCCATCAGGGGACAGGGGAACACTGAAGCTTTCTTT. Translating gives CAIRGQGNTEAFF. This chain joins TRBV10-3 and TRBJ1-1; 9 bases are a match to TRBD1. Germline V gene sequence: CDR1 ENHRY, CDR2 SYGVKD. V was pared by 6 bases and J by 1 base, with 0 bases of the junction left unmatched. The CDR3 spans 13 residues.

The chain carries TRBV7-9 and TRBJ2-1; D may be TRBD2 (5 bases). Trimming took off 0 bases at V and 12 bases at J, with 12 bases between the two ends. CDR3 size: 13 residues. CDR1 and CDR2 (germline): SEHNR, FQNEAQ (reference sequence). The chain's CDR3 is CASSLAGEERQFF. The CDR3 bases are TGTGCCAGCAGCTTAGCGGGAGAAGAGAGGCAGTTCTTC. The whole variable domain, filled in from reference TRBV7-9 and TRBJ2-1, reads DTGVSQNPRHKITKRGQNVTFRCDPISEHNRLYWYRQTLGQGPEFLTYFQNEAQLEKSRLLSDRFSAERPKGSFSTLEIQRTEQGDSAMYLCASSLAGEERQFFGPGTRLTVL.

This clone was observed once. V gene TRBV7-3 combines with J gene TRBJ1-2; perhaps TRBD1 as D (6 bases). The germline V gene encodes CDR1 SGHTA and CDR2 FQGTGA. V shed 4 bases and J shed 0 bases, with 12 bases lying between them. The CDR3 extends over 15 amino acids. DNA for the CDR3: TGTGCCAGCAGCTCTACAGGGAGCCCTAACTATGGCTACACCTTC. Residues: CASSSTGSPNYGYTF.

This rearrangement joins TRBV6-5 to TRBJ1-5, with 8 bases identical to TRBD1. From germline, CDR1 is MNHEY and CDR2 SVGAGI. The CDR3 is 12 residues long. J gave up 2 bases and V 10 bases, and 1 base lay outside the gene matches. The CDR3 protein is CATGQGNQPQHF. CDR3 nucleotide sequence: TGTGCCACGGGACAGGGCAATCAGCCCCAGCATTTT.

Comments on this clone: Other DNA sequences in this specimen translate into the identical CDR3. The rearrangement links TRBV14 to TRBJ2-1; 10 bases are shared with TRBD2. Looked up from germline, CDR1 is SGHDN and CDR2 is FVKESK. This CDR3 has 18 residues. V shed 6 bases, J shed 0 bases, and the junction held 11 bases outside the gene matches. The CDR3 sequence is CASSLTQAGGPSYNEQFF. CDR3 nucleotide sequence: TGTGCCAGCAGTCTGACCCAAGCGGGGGGGCCCTCCTACAATGAGCAGTTCTTC.

This sequence joins TRBV11-3 and TRBJ2-7, with D possibly TRBD2 on 5 matching bases. CDR1 and CDR2 from the germline V gene are SGHNT and YENEEA. The germline V and J ends were trimmed by 5 bases and 2 bases, with 10 bases remaining between them. The CDR3 covers 13 residues. The CDR3 region is CASSRDGTYEQYF. DNA of the CDR3: TGTGCCAGCAGCAGAGACGGGACCTACGAGCAGTACTTC. Combining the CDR3 with reference TRBV11-3 and TRBJ2-7 gives the whole variable domain EAGVVQSPRYKIIEKKQPVAFWCNPISGHNTLYWYLQNLGQGPELLIRYENEEAVDDSQLPKDRFSAERLKGVDSTLKIQPAELGDSAVYLCASSRDGTYEQYFGPGTRLTVT.

V and J are TRBV11-2 and TRBJ2-1; the D gene is possibly TRBD1 (7 bases). Germline V gene lookup returns CDR1 SGHAT and CDR2 FQNNGV. V dropped 4 bases and J dropped 8 bases, with 15 bases sitting between them. The CDR3 covers 14 residues. The CDR3 protein is CASSWRDSKDEQFF. Written as DNA, the CDR3 is TGTGCCAGCAGCTGGCGGGACAGTAAGGATGAGCAGTTCTTC.

This chain joins TRBV25-1 and TRBJ2-1; the D is unclear. The CDR3 has 15 residues. Germline CDR1 reads MGHDK; CDR2 reads SYGVNS. Trimming removed 4 bases at V and 5 bases at J, with 15 bases between. The CDR3 spells CASSAPPSPDNEQFF. The CDR3 DNA reads as TGTGCCAGCAGTGCTCCACCCTCTCCGGACAATGAGCAGTTCTTC.

The chain joins TRBV10-1 to TRBJ2-5; D unclear. Germline-derived CDR1 and CDR2 are WNHNN and SYGVQD (reference sequence). Trimming stripped 0 bases from V and 1 base from J, with 6 bases between. CDR3 length: 14 residues. The CDR3 nucleotides are TGCGCCAGCAGTGAGTCGCGGTCCCAAGAGACCCAGTACTTC. It encodes CASSESRSQETQYF.

This chain uses TRBV7-2 with TRBJ1-5; TRBD1 might be the D (6 bases). Per germline, CDR1 SGHTA and CDR2 FQGNSA. V lost 4 bases and J lost 2, with 9 bases in between. This CDR3 is built from 14 residues. The CDR3 reads CASSSQGGNQPQHF. The CDR3 DNA follows: TGTGCCAGCAGCTCACAGGGAGGCAATCAGCCCCAGCATTTT.

The chain joins TRBV2 to TRBJ1-6; 7 bases fit TRBD1. V shed 3 bases and J 10 bases; nucleotides not matched to a gene: 3. The CDR3 loop spans 13 amino acids. CDR1 and CDR2 (germline): SNHLY, FYNNEI. This CDR3 reads CASSDGQVSPLHF. DNA for the CDR3: TGTGCCAGCAGTGACGGACAGGTATCACCCCTCCACTTT.

This clone was observed a single time. The CDR3: CASSLGLVSYEQYF. CDR3 in DNA: TGCGCCAGCAGCTTGGGACTAGTCAGCTACGAGCAGTACTTC. This chain links TRBV5-1 with TRBJ2-7, with D tentatively TRBD2 (6 bases). This CDR3 comprises 14 residues. V was clipped by 0 bases and J by 3 bases, with 10 bases between them. Germline V gene sequence: CDR1 SGHRS, CDR2 YFSETQ.

The rearrangement joins TRBV27 to TRBJ1-5; 11 bases line up with TRBD1. J lost 4 bases, V lost 5 bases, and 4 bases had no gene match. This CDR3 has 15 residues. Germline V lookup: CDR1 MNHEY, CDR2 SMNVEV (reference sequence). CDR3 in amino acids: CASSRTGGLNQPQHF. Here the CDR3 DNA reads TGTGCCAGCAGTCGGACAGGGGGCCTAAATCAGCCCCAGCATTTT.

The J gene is TRBJ2-4, the V gene TRBV4-1; 10 nucleotides agree with TRBD2. The CDR3 spans 16 residues. The germline V gene has CDR1 MGHRA and CDR2 YSYEKL. Trimming took 4 bases from V and 8 from J; bases not matched to a gene: 11. CDR3 nucleotides: TGCGCCAGCAGCCCCGATAGCGGGGGGCCCCGGGACATTCAGTACTTC. Amino acid sequence: CASSPDSGGPRDIQYF.

This sequence joins TRBV6-4 and TRBJ1-2, with TRBD1 as a possible D gene (5 bases). Germline values: CDR1 MRHNA, CDR2 SNTAGT. This CDR3 is 13 amino acids long. Trimming shortened V by 0 bases and J by 6 bases, and 8 bases separated the two germline ends. The CDR3 DNA is TGTGCCAGCAGTGACTCCAGGGTGCATGGCTACACCTTC. Protein sequence: CASSDSRVHGYTF.

This sequence joins TRBV19 and TRBJ2-5, with 12 positions matching TRBD1. This CDR3 is 15 amino acids long. With V trimmed by 3 bases and J by 6 bases, 5 bases remained unmatched. CDR1 LNHDA and CDR2 SQIVND come from the germline V gene (reference sequence). The CDR3 sequence: CASSMGQGASQTQYF. CDR3 in DNA: TGTGCCAGTAGTATGGGACAGGGGGCGTCACAGACCCAGTACTTC.

This clone showed up just a few times. The V gene is TRBV6-6, the J gene TRBJ1-5; D is possibly TRBD1 (5 bases). The V and J ends lost 5 bases and 2 bases respectively, with 13 bases between them. CDR3 length: 15 amino acids. CDR1 is MNHNY and CDR2 is SVGAGI in the germline V gene (reference sequence). The CDR3: CASSLNQGGNQPQHF. The CDR3 DNA reads TGTGCCAGCAGTCTAAATCAGGGTGGCAATCAGCCCCAGCATTTT.

The chain joins TRBV19 to TRBJ2-5, with 8 positions matching TRBD1. CDR1 is LNHDA and CDR2 is SQIVND in the germline V gene (reference sequence). This CDR3 is 15 amino acids long. Trimming took 1 base from V and 4 from J; bases not matched to a gene: 5. DNA of the CDR3: TGTGCCAGTAGTATAGGGGACAGGATAGGAGAGACCCAGTACTTC. It codes for CASSIGDRIGETQYF.

V gene TRBV10-3 combines with J gene TRBJ1-2; D ambiguous. The CDR3 totals 14 residues. With 0 bases removed from V and 7 bases from J, the gap between germline ends came to 12 bases. Per germline, CDR1 ENHRY and CDR2 SYGVKD. In nucleotides, the CDR3 is TGTGCCATCAGTGAGTCGAAGCAAATGAGTGGCTACACCTTC. This translates into CAISESKQMSGYTF.

V usage is TRBV11-2 and J usage is TRBJ2-7, with 9 bases lining up with TRBD2. CDR3 length: 14 amino acids. Looked up from germline, CDR1 is SGHAT and CDR2 is FQNNGV. The ends lost 3 bases at V and 4 bases at J; junction bases unmatched: 4. The CDR3 nucleotides are TGTGCCAGCAGCTTCCAGCGGGGGGCTTACGAGCAGTACTTC. Its translation is CASSFQRGAYEQYF. Using reference TRBV11-2 and TRBJ2-7 for the parts outside the CDR3, the full variable domain is EAGVAQSPRYKIIEKRQSVAFWCNPISGHATLYWYQQILGQGPKLLIQFQNNGVVDDSQLPKDRFSAERLKGVDSTLKIQPAKLEDSAVYLCASSFQRGAYEQYFGPGTRLTVT.

The V gene is TRBV6-1, the J gene TRBJ2-1, with a tentative D call TRBD2 (6 bases). CDR1 MNHNS and CDR2 SASEGT come from the germline V gene. The V and J ends lost 2 bases and 4 bases respectively, with 15 bases between them. CDR3 length equals 16 residues. DNA for the CDR3: TGTGCCAGCAGTGAATATAACCGCGGGGTGTACAATGAGCAGTTCTTC. The encoded protein is CASSEYNRGVYNEQFF.

This clone is a singleton in its sample. This rearrangement joins TRBV28 to TRBJ2-7; possibly TRBD1 for D (5 bases). This CDR3 comprises 15 residues. Trimming took 5 bases from V and 1 from J, leaving 15 bases between them. Germline assignment: CDR1 MDHEN and CDR2 SYDVKM. For the CDR3, the DNA is TGTGCCAGCAGTGCTCCCGACAGACGATCCTACGAGCAGTACTTC. This translates into CASSAPDRRSYEQYF.

The gene calls are TRBV2 and TRBJ2-3; TRBD1 aligns across 9 bases. The J segment lost 6 bases and the V segment lost 3 bases, leaving 4 bases of the junction unmatched. Germline V gene data show CDR1 as SNHLY and CDR2 as FYNNEI. This CDR3 is 14 amino acids long. CDR3 bases: TGTGCCAGCAGTGACGGGACAGGGAAGGATACGCAGTATTTT. Translating gives CASSDGTGKDTQYF.

This clone occurred once. V and J are TRBV6-5 and TRBJ1-3; D unclear. Germline assignment: CDR1 MNHEY and CDR2 SVGAGI. The length of the CDR3 is 13 residues. V gave up 8 bases and J gave up 0 bases, with 8 bases separating them. In DNA form, the CDR3 reads TGTGCCAGCGGGAGAGTCTCTGGAAACACCATATATTTT. It yields the protein CASGRVSGNTIYF.